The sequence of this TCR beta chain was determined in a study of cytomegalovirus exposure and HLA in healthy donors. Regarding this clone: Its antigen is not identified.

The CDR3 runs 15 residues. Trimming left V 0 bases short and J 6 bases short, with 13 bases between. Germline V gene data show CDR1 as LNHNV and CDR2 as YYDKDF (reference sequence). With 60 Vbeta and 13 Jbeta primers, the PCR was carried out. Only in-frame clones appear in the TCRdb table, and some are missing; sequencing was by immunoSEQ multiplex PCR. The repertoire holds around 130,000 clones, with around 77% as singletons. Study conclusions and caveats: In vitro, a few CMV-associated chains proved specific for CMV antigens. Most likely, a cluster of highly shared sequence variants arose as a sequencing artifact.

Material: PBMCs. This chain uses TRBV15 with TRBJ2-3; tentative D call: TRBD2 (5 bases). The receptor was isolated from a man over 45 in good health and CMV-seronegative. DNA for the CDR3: TGTGCCACCAGCAGAGACAGACAACTAGGGGATACGCAGTATTTT. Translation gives CATSRDRQLGDTQYF.